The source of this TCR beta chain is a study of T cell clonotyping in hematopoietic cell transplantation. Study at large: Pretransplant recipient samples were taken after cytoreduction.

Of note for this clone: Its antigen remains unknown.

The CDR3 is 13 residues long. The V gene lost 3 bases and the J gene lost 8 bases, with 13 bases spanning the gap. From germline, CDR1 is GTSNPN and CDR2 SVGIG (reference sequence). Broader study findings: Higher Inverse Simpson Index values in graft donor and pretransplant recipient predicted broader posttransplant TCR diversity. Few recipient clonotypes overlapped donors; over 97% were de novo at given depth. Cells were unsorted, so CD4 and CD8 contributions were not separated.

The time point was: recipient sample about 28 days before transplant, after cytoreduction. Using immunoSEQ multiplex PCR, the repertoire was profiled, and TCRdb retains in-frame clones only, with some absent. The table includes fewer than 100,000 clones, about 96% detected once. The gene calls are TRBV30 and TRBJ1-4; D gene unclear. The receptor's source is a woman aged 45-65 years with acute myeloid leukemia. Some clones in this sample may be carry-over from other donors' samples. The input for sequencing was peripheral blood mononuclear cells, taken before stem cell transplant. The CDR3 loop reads CAWSSDSREKLFF. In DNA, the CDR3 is TGTGCCTGGAGCTCCGACTCTAGGGAAAAACTGTTTTTT. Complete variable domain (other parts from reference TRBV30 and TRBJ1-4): SQTIHQWPATLVQPVGSPLSLECTVEGTSNPNLYWYRQAAGRGLQLLFYSVGIGQISSEVPQNLSASRPQDRQFILSSKKLLLSDSGFYLCAWSSDSREKLFFGSGTQLSVL.